Listed below are T cell receptor beta chains from one sample, sequenced in a study of T cells in localized non-small cell lung cancer. Libraries were prepared by immunoSEQ multiplex PCR; TCRdb keeps only in-frame clonotypes and omits some of them. The data show approximately 1,300 clones, 35% to 40% seen once. The sample here was normal lung tissue next to the tumor, taken before any cancer treatment. These receptors were obtained from a woman aged 40 to 75 with stage I lung adenocarcinoma. The conserved cysteine and the conserved F or W are not part of the CDR3 here. A D gene is named only where the DNA matches it firmly. A clone size is listed for some rows: how often the clone was seen (once, few, many), or a class if it is expanded.

CDR3aa | abundance | v_gene | d_gene
ASSEQESGELF | few | TRBV9 | -
ASSRALRGRNEQF | - | TRBV11-3 | -
ASGTERSYEQY | - | TRBV28 | TRBD1
SVEVGPYGGNIQY | - | TRBV29-1 | -
SVEGGDGEKLF | few | TRBV29-1 | -
SVARDVGTEAF | - | TRBV29-1 | -
ASSQKNGEYTDTQY | few | TRBV4-1 | -
SVDLGGTSLNEQF | - | TRBV29-1 | TRBD2
ASSGDSLGKNIQY | few | TRBV6-8 | TRBD1
ASSVTSTDTQY | few | TRBV19 | -
SVGTVNQPQH | - | TRBV29-1 | -
ASSTSQGGGTDTQY | few | TRBV6-8 | -
ASSPAGNHPYEQY | - | TRBV11-3 | TRBD2
AITAAGSTDTQY | - | TRBV6-8 | -
ASSYPGQGNQPQH | - | TRBV6-8 | TRBD1
ASSPVSDSTDTQY | medium-sized | TRBV6-8 | -
ASSPTTGHTNTEAF | - | TRBV18 | -
ASSQILPGYYGYT | - | TRBV23-1 | -
ASSLWTGYEQY | - | TRBV7-1 | -
ASSPQVFNEKLF | - | TRBV18 | -
SADRDNQETQY | - | TRBV29-1 | -
ASHAGGGLGGYT | large | TRBV28 | -
ASSLFLAQGAGTEAF | few | TRBV4-1 | TRBD1
ASTLDGNQPQH | few | TRBV6-7 | -
AWSVSSGGFETQY | - | TRBV30 | TRBD2
ASSRPGTAQFGYT | - | TRBV28 | TRBD1
ASRRTGGTGELF | - | TRBV19 | TRBD1
ASSTGQGATEAF | - | TRBV6-8 | TRBD1
ASSQFDPASLQEVQY | - | TRBV4-1 | -
SVKSRGEKLF | - | TRBV29-1 | -
ASSPRTAGNIEAF | - | TRBV27 | -
ASSLNRDGNEQF | once | TRBV10-2 | -
SAHTVYQETQY | - | TRBV29-1 | -
ASSQADENTEAF | medium-sized | TRBV4-1 | -
SVAPSLTTYEQY | few | TRBV29-1 | -
ASSSTGGSEKLF | few | TRBV11-3 | TRBD1
ASSIGPLEHNEQF | - | TRBV19 | -
ASSPLGTGGFTGELF | - | TRBV18 | TRBD1
ASSPRGTNTEAF | - | TRBV11-3 | -
ASSRGAQSYEQY | - | TRBV18 | -
AISESQQGKI | - | TRBV10-3 | -
ASSPAGETEAF | few | TRBV18 | -
ATVPTGLETQY | - | TRBV28 | TRBD1
SVSVQGVHEQY | - | TRBV29-1 | TRBD1
ASSLLLQVVNGYT | few | TRBV11-3 | -
ASSLWEGSWGYT | - | TRBV11-3 | -
ASSFARLAGGTGELF | - | TRBV11-3 | TRBD2
ASSIAGGADTQY | - | TRBV19 | TRBD2
ASSTTGAGGTDTQY | - | TRBV19 | TRBD2
ASSTQGVITEAF | few | TRBV11-3 | TRBD1
ASSPRDASGGGYT | - | TRBV14 | -
ASSFDRDRGYEQY | few | TRBV7-2 | TRBD1
ASSTQPGGYHEQY | - | TRBV6-8 | -
ASSIPSGPTDTQY | - | TRBV19 | TRBD2
AWAQGESGYT | - | TRBV30 | -
ASSQYTRDYGYT | - | TRBV23-1 | -
ATSRGTTNEKLF | - | TRBV15 | -